The 9 T cell receptor beta chains below all came from one sample that was sequenced in a study of blood T cell repertoires in COVID-19. Method: immunoSEQ multiplex PCR; TCRdb's copy keeps in-frame clones and lacks some. The sample comprises around 20,000 clones, nearly 90% of which are singletons, and approximately 10% rests with the top ten. Material: peripheral blood. The source is a man aged 40-50 years with active COVID-19.

The genes are TRBV6-5 and TRBJ1-1; 9 bases fit TRBD1. This CDR3 has 15 residues. Germline loops: CDR1 MNHEY, CDR2 SVGAGI. V was clipped by 0 bases and J by 6 bases; unmatched bases: 5. The CDR3 here is CASSYSYRGPSEAFF. CDR3 sequence (DNA): TGTGCCAGCAGTTACTCGTACAGGGGGCCGTCTGAAGCTTTCTTT.

This clone was counted between two and nine times. The chain has TRBV4-2 and TRBJ1-5, with D possibly TRBD1 on 6 matching bases. This CDR3 comprises 17 residues. Germline loops: CDR1 LGHNA, CDR2 YNFKEQ. V lost 4 bases to trimming and J lost 6 bases, with 22 bases between them. Here the CDR3 reads CASSPEPGQPQIQPQHF. The CDR3 nucleotides are TGTGCCAGCAGCCCCGAGCCCGGACAGCCTCAAATTCAGCCCCAGCATTTT.

V gene TRBV9 combines with J gene TRBJ2-3; 7 bases agree with TRBD1. This CDR3 contains 14 residues. Germline V gene sequence: CDR1 SGDLS, CDR2 YYNGEE. J gave up 2 bases and V 6 bases, and 6 bases lay outside the gene matches. This CDR3 reads CASKTGIHTDTQYF. The CDR3 nucleotides read TGTGCCAGCAAGACAGGGATTCACACAGATACGCAGTATTTT.

The chain is built from TRBV15 and TRBJ2-1, with TRBD2 matching over 8 bases. Germline loops: CDR1 LNHNV, CDR2 YYDKDF (reference sequence). This CDR3 has 17 residues. The trim removed 0 bases at V and 5 bases at J, leaving 9 bases unmatched. As DNA, the CDR3 is TGTGCCACCAGCAGAGACCCTCGGACTAGCAGCCACAATGAGCAGTTCTTC. It specifies CATSRDPRTSSHNEQFF. Drawing the rest from reference TRBV15 and TRBJ2-1, the complete variable domain is DAMVIQNPRYQVTQFGKPVTLSCSQTLNHNVMYWYQQKSSQAPKLLFHYYDKDFNNEADTPDNFQSRRPNTSFCFLDIRSPGLGDTAMYLCATSRDPRTSSHNEQFFGPGTRLTVL.

The chain is built from TRBV2 and TRBJ1-6, with TRBD1 identical over 8 bases. The germline V gene encodes CDR1 SNHLY and CDR2 FYNNEI. The ends lost 7 bases at V and 5 bases at J; junction bases unmatched: 7. CDR3 length: 15 residues. The CDR3 region has the DNA TGTGCCAGCAAGGACAGGGTCATGGATAATTCACCCCTCCACTTT. Residues: CASKDRVMDNSPLHF.

V is TRBV25-1 and J is TRBJ2-5; 7 nucleotides match TRBD2. The V segment lost 4 bases and the J segment 5 bases; nucleotides outside the gene matches: 7. This CDR3 region has 14 residues. Germline CDR1 and CDR2: MGHDK and SYGVNS. Here the CDR3 reads CASSVLGGEETQYF. The CDR3 DNA sequence: TGTGCCAGCAGTGTTCTGGGAGGGGAGGAGACCCAGTACTTC. The whole variable domain, remainder taken from reference TRBV25-1 and TRBJ2-5, is EADIYQTPRYLVIGTGKKITLECSQTMGHDKMYWYQQDPGMELHLIHYSYGVNSTEKGDLSSESTVSRIRTEHFPLTLESARPSHTSQYLCASSVLGGEETQYFGPGTRLLVL.

The chain recombines TRBV6-6 with TRBJ2-1; 12 bases match TRBD1. The length of the CDR3 is 18 residues. V dropped 5 bases and J dropped 0; count of bases not matched to a gene: 8. CDR1 MNHNY and CDR2 SVGAGI come from the germline V gene (reference sequence). The CDR3 nucleotides are TGTGCCAGCAGTCCGGGACAGGGGGCATCGAGCTCCTACAATGAGCAGTTCTTC. Residues: CASSPGQGASSSYNEQFF.

The chain couples TRBV2 to TRBJ1-5, with 8 bases identical to TRBD1. V was clipped by 6 bases and J by 2 bases; unmatched bases: 3. The CDR3 length is 14 residues. Germline loops: CDR1 SNHLY, CDR2 FYNNEI. CDR3 coding DNA: TGTGCCAGCAGCGTACAGGGGGGCAATCAGCCCCAGCATTTT. It encodes CASSVQGGNQPQHF. Full variable domain (outside the CDR3, taken from reference TRBV2 and TRBJ1-5): EPEVTQTPSHQVTQMGQEVILRCVPISNHLYFYWYRQILGQKVEFLVSFYNNEISEKSEIFDDQFSVERPDGSNFTLKIRSTKLEDSAMYFCASSVQGGNQPQHFGDGTRLSIL.

This clone showed up just once. CDR3 loop: CAISDDRDPNSNQPQHF. Written as DNA, the CDR3 is TGTGCCATCAGTGACGACAGGGACCCAAATAGCAATCAGCCCCAGCATTTT. The chain recombines TRBV10-3 with TRBJ1-5, with 7 bases lining up with TRBD1. Germline V gene data show CDR1 as ENHRY and CDR2 as SYGVKD. Trimming took 3 bases from V and 0 from J; bases not matched to a gene: 8. This CDR3 is 17 amino acids long.